This TCR beta chain was documented in a study of cytomegalovirus exposure and HLA in healthy donors. Study-wide background: Of around 400 genotyped donors, about 81% grouped in the Caucasian-associated ancestry cluster.

PCR employed 60 Vbeta and 13 Jbeta primers. TCRdb keeps only in-frame clones here, not all; method: immunoSEQ multiplex PCR. The sample contains more than 80,000 clones, 65% to 80% of which appear only once. Study conclusions and caveats: Segments of the TCR beta V type were, in most cases, productive about 87% or about 30% of the time in an earlier analysis. Reported results showed that the classifier diagnosed cytomegalovirus status with high specificity and sensitivity.

This CDR3 is 10 amino acids long. Trimming left V 4 bases short and J 10 bases short, with 10 bases between. CDR1 and CDR2 (germline): SQVTM, ANQGSEA. Details on this clone: Its specificity is not known.

The chain combines TRBV29-1 with TRBJ2-5; the D gene is possibly TRBD2 (5 bases). The sequenced material came from PBMCs. The origin of this receptor is a woman between 65 and 79 years old in good health and CMV-seropositive. CDR3 in DNA: TGCAGCGTTGCAATCCGGGGCCAGTACTTC. Translation: CSVAIRGQYF.